This TCR beta chain was recorded in a study of prognosis after radiotherapy for stage I lung cancer. Study findings and constraints: The number of unique TCR clones went down after stereotactic body radiation therapy, with a median of about 10,000 versus 6,900.

This CDR3 comprises 13 residues. Amplification of the TCR beta CDR3 (from genomic DNA) was done by two-round multiplex PCR. Specific primers for each TRBV and TRBJ gene were what first-round PCR used. TCRdb itself ran the multiplex PCR reads through MiXCR, one entry per CDR3 protein. The sample includes around 15,000 distinct CDR3 sequences, about half of them seen just once. Note on this clonotype: Its target is unknown. Germline and junction disagree at one end, which may indicate a read error.

The sample was PBMCs, taken before or after stereotactic body radiation therapy (not recorded which). The J gene is TRBJ1-6, the V gene TRBV12-3 or TRBV12-4; D uncertain. This clonotype originated in a donor over 45 with non-small cell lung cancer. The DNA for the CDR3 is TGTGCCAGCAGCCGAAGCTTCCATTCGCCCCTCCACTTT. Amino acid sequence: CASSRSFHSPLHF.